One sample yielded the 21 T cell receptor beta chains listed below, sequenced in a study of CD8+CD57+ T cells in acquired aplastic anemia. Patients included in sequencing had previously demonstrated CD8+CD57+ cell expansion by flow cytometry. TCR beta VDJ and CDR3 profiles were obtained from a genomic DNA template. TCRdb recomputed calls from the reads with MiXCR, one row per CDR3 protein. The data contain around 200,000 distinct CDR3 sequences, 55% to 65% of them seen just once; the ten biggest clones take up 40% to 50%. Sequences were obtained from sorted CD4+, CD8+, or CD8+CD57+ T cells (not recorded which) from PBMCs. All receptors come from a human donor with aplastic anemia.

The chain recombines TRBV12-3 or TRBV12-4 with TRBJ2-7; D ambiguous. V lost 3 bases to trimming and J lost 5 bases, with 11 bases between them. The CDR3 sequence is 13 residues long. The CDR3 DNA follows: TGTGCCAGCAGTTTGTTGAACGGGCACGAGCAGTACTTC. Translation gives CASSLLNGHEQYF.

V and J are TRBV7-6 and TRBJ2-7; 11 nucleotides agree with TRBD1. This CDR3 spans 14 amino acids. CDR1 is SGHVS and CDR2 is FNYEAQ in the germline V gene. V shed 5 bases and J 4 bases; nucleotides not matched to a gene: 4. CDR3 sequence: CASSAGQGGYEQYF. CDR3 DNA sequence: TGTGCCAGCAGCGCGGGACAGGGGGGGTACGAGCAGTACTTC.

The chain uses TRBV19 and TRBJ1-5, with D possibly matching TRBD1 (5 bases). The V and J ends lost 0 bases and 7 bases respectively, with 10 bases between them. The germline V gene encodes CDR1 LNHDA and CDR2 SQIVND (reference sequence). The CDR3 is made up of 14 amino acids. This chain's CDR3 is CASSIDRVPQPQHF. CDR3 coding DNA: TGTGCCAGTAGTATAGACAGGGTTCCCCAGCCCCAGCATTTT.

The V and J genes are TRBV2 and TRBJ2-7; D might be TRBD1 (6 bases). CDR1 is SNHLY and CDR2 is FYNNEI in the germline V gene. The V end was cut by 6 bases, the J end by 4 bases, with 19 bases between. CDR3 size: 15 residues. CDR3 bases: TGTGCCAGCAGCTTGGCAGGGGCCGGTTTATACGAGCAGTACTTC. Protein sequence: CASSLAGAGLYEQYF. The whole variable domain, filled in from reference TRBV2 and TRBJ2-7, reads EPEVTQTPSHQVTQMGQEVILRCVPISNHLYFYWYRQILGQKVEFLVSFYNNEISEKSEIFDDQFSVERPDGSNFTLKIRSTKLEDSAMYFCASSLAGAGLYEQYFGPGTRLTVT.

This clonotype was detected only a few times. The V and J genes are TRBV20-1 and TRBJ2-7, with a tentative D call TRBD1 (5 bases). There are 14 residues in the CDR3. The V gene's germline CDR1 is DFQATT and CDR2 SNEGSKA (reference sequence). V was trimmed by 1 base and J by 3 bases, leaving 13 bases between them. The CDR3 bases are TGCAGTGCTAGAGTGCAGGGCCGGAGCTACGAGCAGTACTTC. The encoded protein is CSARVQGRSYEQYF.

In its sample, this clonotype was seen once. This chain joins TRBV7-9 and TRBJ2-7; the D gene is possibly TRBD2 (6 bases). The CDR3 runs to 13 residues. Germline-derived CDR1 and CDR2 are SEHNR and FQNEAQ (reference sequence). V was trimmed by 2 bases and J by 5 bases, leaving 10 bases between them. The CDR3 nucleotides are TGTGCCAGCAGCTTATACGGGAGCGACGAGCAGTACTTC. This sequence encodes CASSLYGSDEQYF.

The chain is built from TRBV24-1 and TRBJ2-3; weak D call: TRBD1 (5 bases). With 4 bases removed from V and 10 bases from J, the gap between germline ends came to 8 bases. Germline CDR1 is KGHDR and CDR2 is SFDVKD. The CDR3 is made up of 11 amino acids. This chain's CDR3 is CATSDPRAQYF. Here the CDR3 DNA reads TGTGCCACCAGTGACCCCAGGGCGCAGTATTTT.

As for this clonotype: One end of the junction varies from germline; a read error may be responsible. The CDR3 nucleotides read TGTGCTAGCAGTGAAGGGGACTATACTCAAACAATTTACAATGAGCAGTTCTTC. It yields the protein CASSEGDYTQTIYNEQFF. The chain carries TRBV2 and TRBJ2-1; TRBD2 matches 7 bases. CDR3 size: 18 residues. In germline, CDR1 is SNHLY, CDR2 FYNNEI.

The chain is built from TRBV7-6 and TRBJ2-7, with unresolved D. The germline V gene encodes CDR1 SGHVS and CDR2 FNYEAQ. The CDR3 runs 13 residues. Trimming removed 5 bases from V and 5 bases from J, with 13 bases in between. CDR3 loop: CASSQTRVDEQYF. The CDR3 DNA sequence: TGTGCCAGCAGCCAAACACGGGTCGACGAGCAGTACTTC.

The chain carries TRBV15 and TRBJ2-1; 9 bases line up with TRBD2. The V segment lost 3 bases and the J segment 3 bases; nucleotides outside the gene matches: 9. The germline V gene has CDR1 LNHNV and CDR2 YYDKDF (reference sequence). The CDR3 runs to 17 residues. CDR3 protein: CATSSLTGTSFYNEQFF. Here the CDR3 DNA reads TGTGCCACCAGCAGCCTGACCGGGACTAGCTTCTACAATGAGCAGTTCTTC. The variable domain in full, with the rest retrieved from reference TRBV15 and TRBJ2-1, is DAMVIQNPRYQVTQFGKPVTLSCSQTLNHNVMYWYQQKSSQAPKLLFHYYDKDFNNEADTPDNFQSRRPNTSFCFLDIRSPGLGDTAMYLCATSSLTGTSFYNEQFFGPGTRLTVL.

This clonotype has at least ten counts. The chain joins TRBV4-1 to TRBJ1-1; 7 bases are a match to TRBD1. V lost 1 base and J lost 4; bases outside the gene matches: 3. The CDR3 loop spans 14 amino acids. Germline CDR1 is MGHRA and CDR2 is YSYEKL. The CDR3 protein is CASSQVPGGTEAFF. DNA for the CDR3: TGCGCCAGCAGCCAAGTCCCAGGGGGCACTGAAGCTTTCTTT.

This clonotype was picked up one time. The rearrangement uses TRBV7-3 and TRBJ2-7, with D possibly TRBD2 on 7 matching bases. The length of the CDR3 is 16 residues. Germline V gene data show CDR1 as SGHTA and CDR2 as FQGTGA. The V gene lost 5 bases and the J gene lost 0 bases, with 17 bases spanning the gap. CDR3 amino acids: CASSVGGGGLSYEQYF. The CDR3 coding sequence is TGTGCCAGCAGCGTAGGGGGAGGGGGGCTCTCCTACGAGCAGTACTTC.

The chain uses TRBV5-1 and TRBJ2-2, with TRBD1 matching over 9 bases. Unmatched junction bases numbered 4, after V lost 3 bases and J lost 4 bases. CDR1 and CDR2 (germline): SGHRS, YFSETQ. This CDR3 is built from 15 residues. In nucleotides, the CDR3 is TGCGCCAGCAGCTCCGGGACAGGGTTCACCGGGGAGCTGTTTTTT. Its translation is CASSSGTGFTGELFF.

The chain combines TRBV10-3 with TRBJ1-6, with 8 bases identical to TRBD1. Germline CDR1 is ENHRY and CDR2 is SYGVKD. The CDR3 covers 12 residues. With 5 bases clipped from V and 13 bases from J, the junction kept 4 bases outside the gene matches. DNA of the CDR3: TGTGCCATCAGTCCTGGACAGGGCCCCCTCCACTTT. It translates to CAISPGQGPLHF.

This chain connects TRBV5-1 to TRBJ1-2; D gene uncertain. CDR1 is SGHRS and CDR2 is YFSETQ in the germline V gene. The CDR3 has 13 amino acids. V lost 4 bases and J 10 bases, leaving 17 bases between the germline ends. The CDR3 sequence is CASSPTGQLIYTF. The CDR3 region has the DNA TGCGCCAGCAGCCCCACCGGGCAGCTTATCTACACCTTC.

The rearrangement links TRBV10-3 to TRBJ2-7; a possible D gene is TRBD2 (6 bases). The J call may be incorrect, as the DNA end agrees better with TRBJ2-1. Germline CDR1 reads ENHRY; CDR2 reads SYGVKD. CDR3 length: 15 residues. The CDR3 DNA reads TGTGCCATCAGTTCTAGCGAGATATCCTACAATGAGCAGTTCTTC. It specifies CAISSSEISYNEQFF.

The chain is built from TRBV20-1 and TRBJ2-5; tentatively, D is TRBD2 (6 bases). The CDR3 has 11 residues. The V gene lost 5 bases and the J gene lost 9 bases, with 13 bases spanning the gap. Germline CDR1 reads DFQATT; CDR2 reads SNEGSKA (reference sequence). The CDR3 protein is CSALGLPAQYF. Here the CDR3 DNA reads TGCAGTGCTCTGGGACTCCCCGCCCAGTACTTC.

This clonotype was detected a few times. Given a much more abundant clone one base away, this may be a read error. The rearrangement uses TRBV6-4 and TRBJ2-6; TRBD1 or TRBD2 may be the D gene (5 bases each). Per the germline V gene, CDR1 is MRHNA and CDR2 is SNTAGT. This CDR3 spans 16 amino acids. The CDR3 is CASTTMAGAGVNVLTF. The DNA for the CDR3 is TGTGCCAGCACCACGATGGCCGGGGCTGGGGTCAACGTCCTGACTTTC.

In its sample, this clonotype was seen a few times. This chain joins TRBV2 and TRBJ2-7; D may be TRBD1 (7 bases). This CDR3 contains 16 residues. V dropped 6 bases and J dropped 0 bases, with 18 bases sitting between them. Germline values: CDR1 SNHLY, CDR2 FYNNEI. The CDR3 DNA reads as TGTGCCAGCAGAGACCCTACAGGGGAGGTCTCCTACGAGCAGTACTTC. Its protein product is CASRDPTGEVSYEQYF.

The chain has TRBV9 and TRBJ1-6; tentatively, D is TRBD1 (6 bases). Germline loops: CDR1 SGDLS, CDR2 YYNGEE. V lost 2 bases and J lost 0, with 15 bases in between. This CDR3 has 18 amino acids. The DNA for the CDR3 is TGTGCCAGCAGCGTCCCCAACTCGACAGGCTCCTATAATTCACCCCTCCACTTT. Residues: CASSVPNSTGSYNSPLHF.

This clonotype was found a few times. This likely comes from a read error, as the CDR3 has no conserved phenylalanine or tryptophan at its end. The DNA is omitted, as the CDR3 cannot be located on it reliably, and the CDR3 follows TCRdb's listing. V is TRBV7-2 and J is TRBJ2-2; TRBD2, the D gene given by the table, was not confirmed from the DNA. Looked up from germline, CDR1 is SGHTA and CDR2 is FQGNSA. The CDR3 sequence runs 16 residues, both termini included. The CDR3 reads CASSQRTSGITGELFL.